This TCR beta chain was obtained from a study of cytotoxic CD8 clonotypes in ibrutinib-treated CLL. Study background: Following a median roughly 12 months of treatment, with a range of 6 to 36, response samples were taken.

Using immunoSEQ multiplex PCR, the repertoire was profiled, and TCRdb retains in-frame clones only, with some absent. Of approximately 190,000 clones in the sample, nearly 80% were seen once. This clone was recorded only once. The trim removed 0 bases at V and 3 bases at J, leaving 3 bases unmatched. The CDR3 consists of 15 residues. Germline V lookup: CDR1 SGHDN, CDR2 FVKESK. Sequenced material: PBMCs, taken after 12 months of ibrutinib treatment. J is TRBJ2-7 and V is TRBV14, with TRBD2 identical over 9 bases. The sequence was obtained from a human donor with chronic lymphocytic leukemia. The CDR3 here is CASSQEGGRGYEQYF. DNA of the CDR3: TGTGCCAGCAGCCAAGAAGGCGGGAGGGGCTACGAGCAGTACTTC.